The 25 T cell receptor beta chains below come from one sample, sequenced in a study of blood T cell repertoires in COVID-19. TCRdb's copy holds only in-frame clones and misses some; the assay was immunoSEQ multiplex PCR. Among fewer than 200,000 clones listed, 87% were seen once. The sequencing sample was made of peripheral blood. Every receptor here comes from a woman in her seventies with COVID-19, enrolled during active disease.

The chain carries TRBV19 and TRBJ2-5; the match to TRBD1 covers 7 bases. Germline V gene lookup returns CDR1 LNHDA and CDR2 SQIVND (reference sequence). V shed 2 bases, J shed 6 bases, and the junction held 3 bases outside the gene matches. This CDR3 is 13 amino acids long. CDR3 nucleotides: TGTGCCAGTAGTATAACAGGGGCTAAGACCCAGTACTTC. Translating gives CASSITGAKTQYF.

The chain combines TRBV7-3 with TRBJ2-1; 11 bases match TRBD2. This CDR3 comprises 19 residues. The ends lost 0 bases at V and 5 bases at J; junction bases unmatched: 12. Germline assignment: CDR1 SGHTA and CDR2 FQGTGA. In nucleotides, the CDR3 is TGTGCCAGCAGCTTAACGTTCCCAAAACTAGCGGGAGTTCACAATGAGCAGTTCTTC. It is translated as CASSLTFPKLAGVHNEQFF.

The chain has TRBV2 and TRBJ2-3; 8 bases match TRBD2. The V gene end was trimmed by 10 bases and the J gene end by 4 bases; junction bases not matched to a gene: 7. The CDR3 is 13 residues long. The germline V gene encodes CDR1 SNHLY and CDR2 FYNNEI. The CDR3 DNA reads as TGTGCCATCGGGTCGGGAGGGCCAGATACGCAGTATTTT. The encoded protein is CAIGSGGPDTQYF.

The rearrangement joins TRBV6-2 or TRBV6-3 to TRBJ1-4; 7 nucleotides agree with TRBD1. The CDR3 runs to 13 residues. Germline trimming cut 6 bases from V and 11 bases from J; bases unmatched to any gene: 9. Germline values: CDR1 MNHEY, CDR2 SVGEGT. CDR3: CASSRPTGDKLFF. The CDR3 DNA sequence: TGTGCCAGCAGCCGACCAACAGGGGACAAACTGTTTTTT.

The chain joins TRBV7-9 to TRBJ1-2, with D uncertain. The V end was cut by 1 base, the J end by 8 bases, with 5 bases between. CDR1 is SEHNR and CDR2 is FQNEAQ in the germline V gene (reference sequence). This CDR3 comprises 11 residues. The CDR3 is CASSLGGGYTF. CDR3 bases: TGTGCCAGCAGCTTAGGCGGAGGCTACACCTTC.

V and J are TRBV11-2 and TRBJ1-4; D is possibly TRBD1 (5 bases). The germline V gene encodes CDR1 SGHAT and CDR2 FQNNGV. The CDR3 extends over 14 amino acids. V lost 7 bases to trimming and J lost 3 bases, with 12 bases between them. CDR3 nucleotides: TGTGCCAGCACCTGGACGGGGGCTAATGAAAAACTGTTTTTT. It translates to CASTWTGANEKLFF.

The chain carries TRBV11-2 and TRBJ1-2, with D unclear. The V end was cut by 0 bases, the J end by 8 bases, with 10 bases between. CDR1 and CDR2 from the germline V gene are SGHAT and FQNNGV. The CDR3 sequence is 13 residues long. The CDR3 bases are TGTGCCAGCAGCTTAGATCAGGCAGCAGGCTACACCTTC. As protein: CASSLDQAAGYTF.

The J gene is TRBJ2-7, the V gene TRBV6-5; 9 nucleotides agree with TRBD1. CDR3 size: 15 residues. CDR1 is MNHEY and CDR2 is SVGAGI in the germline V gene. V lost 2 bases and J lost 4; bases outside the gene matches: 6. CDR3: CASSYTGTGTYEQYF. CDR3 coding DNA: TGTGCCAGCAGTTACACCGGGACAGGGACTTACGAGCAGTACTTC.

This chain connects TRBV19 to TRBJ2-3; 8 bases agree with TRBD1. Germline CDR1 is LNHDA and CDR2 is SQIVND (reference sequence). The CDR3 is 16 amino acids. V lost 5 bases and J lost 0; bases outside the gene matches: 7. The DNA for the CDR3 is TGTGCCAGTAGTCCCCGGACAGGGATGAGCACAGATACGCAGTATTTT. Its protein is CASSPRTGMSTDTQYF.

This chain connects TRBV5-5 to TRBJ1-2; 11 nucleotides line up with TRBD1. CDR3 length equals 17 residues. V lost 4 bases and J lost 1; bases outside the gene matches: 9. Germline loops: CDR1 SGHKS, CDR2 YYEKEE (reference sequence). The DNA of the CDR3 is TGTGCCAGCAGCATACTGGGACAGGGGGATATTAACTATGGCTACACCTTC. Amino acids: CASSILGQGDINYGYTF.

This clone was observed a single time. The chain recombines TRBV5-1 with TRBJ2-7; the match to TRBD1 covers 9 bases. The CDR3 spans 14 residues. Per the germline V gene, CDR1 is SGHRS and CDR2 is YFSETQ. Trimming removed 4 bases from V and 3 bases from J; junction bases left unmatched: 5. The DNA for the CDR3 is TGCGCCAGCAGCCCACAGGGGGCGTTCTACGAGCAGTACTTC. Residues: CASSPQGAFYEQYF. The whole variable domain, remainder taken from reference TRBV5-1 and TRBJ2-7, is KAGVTQTPRYLIKTRGQQVTLSCSPISGHRSVSWYQQTPGQGLQFLFEYFSETQRNKGNFPGRFSGRQFSNSRSEMNVSTLELGDSALYLCASSPQGAFYEQYFGPGTRLTVT.

The rearrangement uses TRBV11-3 and TRBJ2-7, with 11 bases identical to TRBD1. Trimming took 0 bases from V and 2 from J; bases not matched to a gene: 3. The CDR3 spans 16 residues. Per germline, CDR1 SGHNT and CDR2 YENEEA. The CDR3 DNA follows: TGTGCCAGCAGCTTAGAGGTGGACAGGGGGCCCTACGAGCAGTACTTC. This gives the protein CASSLEVDRGPYEQYF.

This clone turned up a few times. The chain has TRBV6-1 and TRBJ1-2, with D perhaps TRBD1 (5 bases). V dropped 1 base and J dropped 0 bases, with 9 bases sitting between them. Germline-derived CDR1 and CDR2 are MNHNS and SASEGT. The CDR3 consists of 15 residues. The CDR3 sequence: CASSEVPQANYGYTF. The CDR3 DNA sequence: TGTGCCAGCAGTGAAGTCCCACAGGCTAACTATGGCTACACCTTC.

The chain is built from TRBV5-1 and TRBJ1-1; the D gene is possibly TRBD1 (5 bases). The CDR3 totals 16 residues. Germline V gives CDR1 SGHRS, CDR2 YFSETQ. With 3 bases removed from V and 0 bases from J, the gap between germline ends came to 15 bases. In DNA form, the CDR3 reads TGCGCCAGCAGCTCGCCCCAGGGCTCAATGAACACTGAAGCTTTCTTT. Protein sequence: CASSSPQGSMNTEAFF.

This sequence joins TRBV28 and TRBJ2-7; 10 bases map to TRBD1. J lost 3 bases, V lost 7 bases, and 6 bases had no gene match. This CDR3 region has 14 residues. The germline CDR1 and CDR2 sequences are MDHEN and SYDVKM. The CDR3 region has the DNA TGTGCCAGCATAGACCGGGACAGGGGCTACGAGCAGTACTTC. This sequence encodes CASIDRDRGYEQYF.

This rearrangement joins TRBV6-5 to TRBJ2-2, with D perhaps matching TRBD1 (5 bases). Trimming pared 8 bases from V and 11 bases from J, leaving 21 bases between. The CDR3 has 14 amino acids. Germline V gene lookup returns CDR1 MNHEY and CDR2 SVGAGI. CDR3 in amino acids: CASLPYRRQGELFF. For the CDR3, the DNA is TGTGCCAGCCTCCCTTATAGGCGCCAGGGCGAGCTGTTTTTT.

CDR3 region: CAWRGDRVNYGYTF. The DNA for the CDR3 is TGTGCCTGGAGAGGTGACAGGGTTAACTATGGCTACACCTTC. V usage is TRBV30 and J usage is TRBJ1-2, with 7 bases identical to TRBD1. J gave up 1 base and V 3 bases, and 5 bases lay outside the gene matches. Germline V gene sequence: CDR1 GTSNPN, CDR2 SVGIG (reference sequence). This CDR3 comprises 14 residues.

The chain is built from TRBV7-2 and TRBJ1-4, with 8 bases that match TRBD1. CDR1 and CDR2 (germline): SGHTA, FQGNSA. The CDR3 sequence is 18 residues long. V lost 2 bases and J lost 8; bases outside the gene matches: 16. The CDR3 loop reads CASSLQAGGATRGEKLFF. CDR3 sequence (DNA): TGTGCCAGCAGCTTACAGGCAGGGGGCGCGACGAGAGGAGAAAAACTGTTTTTT.

This clone has just one count. This rearrangement joins TRBV6-1 to TRBJ2-1; 7 bases are a match to TRBD1. The CDR3 has 14 amino acids. Germline CDR1 MNHNS, CDR2 SASEGT. V lost 3 bases and J lost 5; bases outside the gene matches: 4. In nucleotides, the CDR3 is TGTGCCAGCAGTGATCCGGGACAGCACAATGAGCAGTTCTTC. It translates to CASSDPGQHNEQFF.

The chain joins TRBV19 to TRBJ2-5; tentatively, D is TRBD2 (5 bases). The germline CDR1 and CDR2 sequences are LNHDA and SQIVND (reference sequence). The CDR3 runs 13 residues. Between the trimmed V and J ends, which lost 7 bases and 0 bases, there was a span of 9 bases. In DNA form, the CDR3 reads TGTGCCAGTACGGAGGCAAACCAAGAGACCCAGTACTTC. Translated: CASTEANQETQYF.

V gene TRBV5-4 combines with J gene TRBJ2-2, with D possibly TRBD2 on 6 matching bases. Germline V gene data show CDR1 as SGHNT and CDR2 as YYREEE (reference sequence). The CDR3 runs 15 residues. With 3 bases removed from V and 3 bases from J, the gap between germline ends came to 12 bases. In nucleotides, the CDR3 is TGTGCCAGCAGCTACCGGGACTTCGACACCGGGGAGCTGTTTTTT. Its protein product is CASSYRDFDTGELFF.

This clone was counted a few times. This chain connects TRBV27 to TRBJ2-7; perhaps TRBD2 as D (6 bases). This CDR3 spans 15 amino acids. Germline CDR1 is MNHEY and CDR2 is SMNVEV (reference sequence). V was clipped by 2 bases and J by 2 bases, with 13 bases between them. DNA of the CDR3: TGTGCCAGCAGTTTAAGGGTAGCGGACCCCTACGAGCAGTACTTC. It codes for CASSLRVADPYEQYF.

V gene TRBV6-5 combines with J gene TRBJ2-1; TRBD2 is a possible D gene (5 bases). This CDR3 is 14 amino acids long. Trimming shortened V by 1 base and J by 5 bases, and 9 bases separated the two germline ends. Germline V gene sequence: CDR1 MNHEY, CDR2 SVGAGI. The CDR3 DNA follows: TGTGCCAGCAGTTACTTCCTACTAGACAATGAGCAGTTCTTC. It translates to CASSYFLLDNEQFF.

V usage is TRBV27 and J usage is TRBJ2-1; perhaps TRBD1 as D (5 bases). V was shortened by 6 bases and J by 0 bases, with 12 bases between the two germline ends. Germline assignment: CDR1 MNHEY and CDR2 SMNVEV (reference sequence). The CDR3 sequence is 15 residues long. The CDR3 region is CASSVGHLSYNEQFF. CDR3 bases: TGTGCCAGCAGCGTAGGACACCTCTCCTACAATGAGCAGTTCTTC.

This chain connects TRBV18 to TRBJ2-2; TRBD2 agrees at 10 bases. CDR1 is KGHSH and CDR2 is LQKENI in the germline V gene. This CDR3 is 19 amino acids long. The V segment lost 1 base and the J segment 0 bases; nucleotides outside the gene matches: 8. The CDR3 bases are TGTGCCAGCTCACCACGGGGGCTAGCGGGAGTTTCGAACACCGGGGAGCTGTTTTTT. The encoded protein is CASSPRGLAGVSNTGELFF.